The subject of this entry is one T cell receptor beta chain. The sample comes from a study of T cell responses to AZD1222 COVID-19 vaccine. Trimming took off 7 bases at V and 8 bases at J, with 11 bases between the two ends. The CDR3 runs 10 residues. Germline assignment: CDR1 DFQATT and CDR2 SNEGSKA (reference sequence). TCRdb keeps only in-frame clones here, not all; method: immunoSEQ multiplex PCR. The table has approximately 180,000 clones, around 89% seen once. Sample: peripheral blood, taken 28 days after the second dose of the MenACWY control vaccine. The rearrangement uses TRBV20-1 and TRBJ1-2; D not resolved. The sequence was collected from an adult who received the MenACWY meningococcal vaccine as a control. The CDR3 loop reads CSVPRGGYTF. The DNA of the CDR3 is TGCAGTGTCCCCCGCGGAGGCTACACCTTC.